This TCR beta chain was identified in a study of control samples from healthy donors and cancer patients. Sequenced by immunoSEQ multiplex PCR; TCRdb stores in-frame clones only, minus some. There are around 94,000 clones in the sample; 90% to 95% occur only once, and 2% to 3% lies in the top ten. Comments on this clone: The junction and the germline gene differ at one end; a read error may be behind it.

The CDR3 sequence is 13 residues long. Germline assignment: CDR1 GTSNPN and CDR2 SVGIG (reference sequence). The rearrangement uses TRBV30 and TRBJ2-1, with 9 positions matching TRBD2. Sequenced input: blood. The TCR sequence derives from a woman younger than 30 in good health. In DNA form, the CDR3 reads TGCTCCTATAGCGGGAGCTCCTACAATGAGCAGTTCTTC. Translating gives CSYSGSSYNEQFF.